This TCR beta chain was found in a study of cytomegalovirus exposure and HLA in healthy donors (dated by TCRdb to about 2017). As for the study more broadly: A later analysis indicated that the roughly 120 validation repertoires were generated on the platform also employed for the approximately 700 repertoires of the first cohort. A separate validation cohort of about 110 different subjects was used in addition to the roughly 700-subject first cohort. The study aimed to test whether cataloging public T cell receptors could reveal signatures of past pathogen exposure. To predict cytomegalovirus infection status, the study combined high-throughput TCR immunosequencing, statistical association of individual TCRs with disease status, and machine learning.

What the study reported, not specific to this receptor: The classifier was reported to diagnose cytomegalovirus status with high specificity and sensitivity in both the original and validation cohorts. A total of 150 to 200 TCR beta chains were listed by the study as associated with cytomegalovirus. A later analysis found that TCRs clustered in the first cohort also tended to co-occur in the 120 validation repertoires, with about 94% of cluster scores above 0. The validation cohort had no HLA typing available for a later analysis, so co-occurrence within that cohort was assessed over all 130 or so repertoires. The authors suggested that the approach could potentially be extended to other disease states and immunological phenotypes. Three of the identified cytomegalovirus-associated TCR beta chains were confirmed in vitro to be specific for cytomegalovirus antigens. Most TCR sequences were observed very rarely across donors, whereas some public TCRs were present in many individuals.

Notes on this clone: Its target antigen remains unknown. The record has no base qualities; no much larger clone is one base away.

Trimming at the junction amounts to 5 bases on V and 4 bases on J, and the germline ends lie 18 bases apart. The CDR1 and CDR2 encoded by the germline V gene are SGHVS and FNYEAQ. The CDR3, from cysteine to phenylalanine, totals 16 residues. Only the CDR3 portion is preserved as DNA: 48 bases, with reading frame beginning at the first base. Library generation was performed with the immunoSEQ multiplex PCR assay. As for how the authors treated the data: A statistical classification framework was built for diagnosing cytomegalovirus status from the catalog of TCR beta chain sequences. Imported from immuneACCESS, the table was reduced by TCRdb to in-frame sequences with V and J called. These copies leave out some clones; in studies compared against another copy, an unresolved V gene accounts for under half, and the cause of the remainder is not known. The DNA was the basis for D and trimming; V, J and clone size are from that table. The table for this sample lists roughly 150,000 clones; 70% to 85% of them were counted only once. The ten largest clones represent 30% of the sample.

Donors formed part of the validation cohort, which comprised fewer than 150 subjects and was distinct from the first cohort of several hundred subjects. This sequence was found in a man aged 25 to 40 in good health and CMV-seropositive. This chain is built from TRBV7-6 and TRBJ2-1; no D segment can be confidently identified. Sample: PBMCs. The base sequence is TGTGCCAGCAGCCCCCAAGCGACGCTGGCTTACAATGAGCAGTTCTTC. It translates to CASSPQATLAYNEQFF.